This T cell receptor beta chain was documented in a study of T cell changes during pregnancy in multiple sclerosis. The CDR3 sequence is 13 residues long. J lost 5 bases, V lost 2 bases, and 4 bases had no gene match. CDR1 and CDR2 from the germline V gene are GTSNPN and SVGIG (reference sequence). Only in-frame clones appear in the TCRdb table, and some are missing; sequencing was by immunoSEQ multiplex PCR. The repertoire has fewer than 70,000 clones, about nine tenths of them found once; the top ten carry about 2.7%. This TCR derives from a female donor in good health, enrolled as a control in a pregnancy study. The rearrangement links TRBV30 to TRBJ2-7, with 9 bases identical to TRBD2. Sample: peripheral blood, taken in the second trimester of pregnancy. The DNA for the CDR3 is TGTGCCTGGAGTAGCGGGAGGCAGGACGAGCAGTACTTC. It encodes CAWSSGRQDEQYF. Full variable domain (outside the CDR3, taken from reference TRBV30 and TRBJ2-7): SQTIHQWPATLVQPVGSPLSLECTVEGTSNPNLYWYRQAAGRGLQLLFYSVGIGQISSEVPQNLSASRPQDRQFILSSKKLLLSDSGFYLCAWSSGRQDEQYFGPGTRLTVT.